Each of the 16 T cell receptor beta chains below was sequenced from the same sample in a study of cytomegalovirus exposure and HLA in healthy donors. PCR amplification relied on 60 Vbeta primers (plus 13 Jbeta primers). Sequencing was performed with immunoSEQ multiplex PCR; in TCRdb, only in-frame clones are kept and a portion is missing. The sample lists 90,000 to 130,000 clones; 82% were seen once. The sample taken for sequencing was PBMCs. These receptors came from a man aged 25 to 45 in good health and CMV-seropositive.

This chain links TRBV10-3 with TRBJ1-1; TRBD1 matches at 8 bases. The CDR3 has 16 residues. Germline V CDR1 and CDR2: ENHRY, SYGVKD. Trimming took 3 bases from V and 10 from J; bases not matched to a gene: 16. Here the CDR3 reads CAISDPRIQGAFSAFF. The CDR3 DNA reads TGTGCCATCAGTGACCCGAGGATTCAGGGGGCTTTCTCAGCTTTCTTT.

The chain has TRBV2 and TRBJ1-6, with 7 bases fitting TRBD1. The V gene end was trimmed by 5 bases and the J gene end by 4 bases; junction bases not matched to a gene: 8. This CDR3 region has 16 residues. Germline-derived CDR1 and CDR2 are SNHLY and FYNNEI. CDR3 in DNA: TGTGCCAGCAGTCTGACCGGGACAGCATATAATTCACCCCTCCACTTT. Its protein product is CASSLTGTAYNSPLHF.

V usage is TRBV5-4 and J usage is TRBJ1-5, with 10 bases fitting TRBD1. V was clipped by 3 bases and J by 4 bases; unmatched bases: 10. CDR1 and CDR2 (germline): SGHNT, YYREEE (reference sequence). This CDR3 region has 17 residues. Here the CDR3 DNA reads TGTGCCAGCAGCTCCACCGGGACAGGGGCTCGAAATCAGCCCCAGCATTTT. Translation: CASSSTGTGARNQPQHF. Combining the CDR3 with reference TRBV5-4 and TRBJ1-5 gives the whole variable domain ETGVTQSPTHLIKTRGQQVTLRCSSQSGHNTVSWYQQALGQGPQFIFQYYREEENGRGNFPPRFSGLQFPNYSSELNVNALELDDSALYLCASSSTGTGARNQPQHFGDGTRLSIL.

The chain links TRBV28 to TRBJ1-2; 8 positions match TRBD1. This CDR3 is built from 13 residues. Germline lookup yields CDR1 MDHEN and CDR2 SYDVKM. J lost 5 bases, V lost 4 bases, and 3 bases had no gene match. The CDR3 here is CASSSTGVYGYTF. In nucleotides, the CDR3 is TGTGCCAGCAGTTCGACAGGGGTGTATGGCTACACCTTC.

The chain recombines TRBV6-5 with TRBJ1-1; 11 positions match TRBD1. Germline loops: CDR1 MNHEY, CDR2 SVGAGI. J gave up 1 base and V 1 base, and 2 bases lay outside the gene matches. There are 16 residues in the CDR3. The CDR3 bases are TGTGCCAGCAGTTACTTCGGACAGGGGGCGAACACTGAAGCTTTCTTT. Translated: CASSYFGQGANTEAFF.

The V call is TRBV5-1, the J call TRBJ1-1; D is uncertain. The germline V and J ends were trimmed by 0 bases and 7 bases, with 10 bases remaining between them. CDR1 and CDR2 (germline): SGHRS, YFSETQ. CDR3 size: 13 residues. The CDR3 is CASSLGSDGEAFF. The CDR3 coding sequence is TGCGCCAGCAGCTTGGGGAGTGACGGTGAAGCTTTCTTT.

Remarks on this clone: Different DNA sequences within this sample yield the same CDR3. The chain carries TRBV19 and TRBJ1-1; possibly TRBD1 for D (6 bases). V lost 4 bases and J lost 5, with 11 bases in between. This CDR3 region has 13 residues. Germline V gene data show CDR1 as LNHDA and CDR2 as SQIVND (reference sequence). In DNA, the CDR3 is TGTGCCAGTAGTACACAGGGAGGGACTGAAGCTTTCTTT. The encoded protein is CASSTQGGTEAFF.

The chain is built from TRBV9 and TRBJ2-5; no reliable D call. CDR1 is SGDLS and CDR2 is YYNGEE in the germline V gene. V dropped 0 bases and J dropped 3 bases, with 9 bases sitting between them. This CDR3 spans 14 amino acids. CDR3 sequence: CASSVGPTEETQYF. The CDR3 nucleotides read TGTGCCAGCAGCGTAGGTCCTACCGAAGAGACCCAGTACTTC.

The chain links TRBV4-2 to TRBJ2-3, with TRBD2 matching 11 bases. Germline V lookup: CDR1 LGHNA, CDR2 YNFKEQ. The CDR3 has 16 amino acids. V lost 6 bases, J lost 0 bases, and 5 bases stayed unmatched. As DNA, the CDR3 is TGTGCCAGCAGTCCGAGACTAGCGGGGAGCACAGATACGCAGTATTTT. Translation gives CASSPRLAGSTDTQYF.

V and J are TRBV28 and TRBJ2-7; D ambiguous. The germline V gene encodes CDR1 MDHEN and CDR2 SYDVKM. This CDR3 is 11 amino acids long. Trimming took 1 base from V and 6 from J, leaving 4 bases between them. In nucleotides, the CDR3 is TGTGCCAGCAGTTTATACGGCGAGCAGTACTTC. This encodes CASSLYGEQYF.

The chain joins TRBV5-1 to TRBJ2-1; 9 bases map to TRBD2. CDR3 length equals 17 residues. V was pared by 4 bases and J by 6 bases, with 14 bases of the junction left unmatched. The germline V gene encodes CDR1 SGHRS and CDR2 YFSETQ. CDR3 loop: CASSQQPAGGLGNEQFF. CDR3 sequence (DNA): TGCGCCAGCAGCCAGCAGCCCGCGGGGGGGCTTGGCAATGAGCAGTTCTTC.

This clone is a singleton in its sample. The CDR3: CATSRGANTEAFF. CDR3 bases: TGTGCCACCAGCAGAGGGGCTAACACTGAAGCTTTCTTT. This chain joins TRBV15 and TRBJ1-1; D ambiguous. Germline CDR1 reads LNHNV; CDR2 reads YYDKDF (reference sequence). The CDR3 has 13 residues. V was shortened by 1 base and J by 2 bases, with 5 bases between the two germline ends.

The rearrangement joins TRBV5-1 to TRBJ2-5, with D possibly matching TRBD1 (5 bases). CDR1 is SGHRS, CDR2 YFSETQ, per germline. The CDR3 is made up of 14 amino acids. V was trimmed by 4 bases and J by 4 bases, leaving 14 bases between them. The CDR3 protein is CASSLDSDGETQYF. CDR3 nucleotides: TGCGCCAGCAGCCTAGACAGCGACGGAGAGACCCAGTACTTC.

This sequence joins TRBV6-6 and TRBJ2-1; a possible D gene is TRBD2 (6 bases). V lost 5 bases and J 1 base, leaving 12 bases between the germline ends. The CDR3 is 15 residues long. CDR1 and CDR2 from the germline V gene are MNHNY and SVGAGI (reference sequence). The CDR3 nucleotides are TGTGCCAGCAGTCCCCCCGGGAGATCCTACAATGAGCAGTTCTTC. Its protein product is CASSPPGRSYNEQFF.

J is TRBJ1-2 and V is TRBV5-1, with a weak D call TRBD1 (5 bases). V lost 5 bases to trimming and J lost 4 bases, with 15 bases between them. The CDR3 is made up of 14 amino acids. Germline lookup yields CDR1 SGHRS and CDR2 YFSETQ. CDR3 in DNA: TGCGCCAGCAGGAGAAACCTACAGGTCTATGGCTACACCTTC. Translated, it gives CASRRNLQVYGYTF.

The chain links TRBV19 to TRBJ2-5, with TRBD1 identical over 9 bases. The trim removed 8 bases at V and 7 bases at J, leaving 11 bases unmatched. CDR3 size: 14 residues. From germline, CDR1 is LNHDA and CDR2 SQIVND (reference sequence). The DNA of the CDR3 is TGTGCCAGTCGGGACAGGGCGGTTGGGGGGACCCAGTACTTC. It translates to CASRDRAVGGTQYF.